This T cell receptor (beta chain) was captured in a study of OX40 agonist ivuxolimab in advanced cancers. Looking at the study overall: Patients received the agonistic anti-OX40 (CD134) antibody ivuxolimab. Study-level findings and limits: Clonal expansion from baseline to week 6 occurred in both CD4+ and CD8+ T cells.

V was clipped by 5 bases and J by 2 bases, with 11 bases between them. Germline values: CDR1 SGHTA, CDR2 FQGTGA. This CDR3 is built from 14 residues. This table comes from immunoSEQ multiplex PCR, and its TCRdb copy is limited to in-frame clones, with some not included. The sample has roughly 12,000 clones; roughly four fifths are singletons. As for this clone: The antigen is unknown.

The sample consisted of CD4+ or CD8+ T cells sorted from blood, taken in a trial of the OX40 agonist ivuxolimab. The sequence came from an adult with an advanced solid tumor such as melanoma, head and neck, liver or kidney cancer. The chain has TRBV7-3 and TRBJ2-3, with D unclear. CDR3: CASSRVGNTDTQYF. CDR3 nucleotide sequence: TGTGCCAGCAGCCGTGTGGGGAACACAGATACGCAGTATTTT.